Below are 8 T cell receptor beta chains sequenced from a single sample in a study of blood T cell repertoires in COVID-19. Clones were read by immunoSEQ multiplex PCR, and TCRdb kept only the in-frame ones, dropping some. The profile shows 90,000 or so clones, 89% of them singletons. Specimen: peripheral blood. Every receptor here comes from a woman aged 80 or older with active COVID-19.

V is TRBV11-2 and J is TRBJ2-5; TRBD1 aligns across 9 bases. The germline CDR1 and CDR2 sequences are SGHAT and FQNNGV. This CDR3 is built from 14 residues. Trimming removed 5 bases from V and 3 bases from J; junction bases left unmatched: 4. CDR3 bases: TGTGCCAGCAGCCCTCGGACAGGGGAAGAGACCCAGTACTTC. Protein product: CASSPRTGEETQYF.

J is TRBJ1-5 and V is TRBV24-1; no reliable D call. The V and J ends lost 4 bases and 4 bases respectively, with 10 bases between them. Looked up from germline, CDR1 is KGHDR and CDR2 is SFDVKD. This CDR3 has 14 amino acids. In DNA form, the CDR3 reads TGTGCCACCAGTGACCCCACAGTAAATCAGCCCCAGCATTTT. This codes for CATSDPTVNQPQHF.

The chain carries TRBV7-8 and TRBJ2-7, with 7 nucleotides matching TRBD1. Per the germline V gene, CDR1 is SGHVS and CDR2 is FQNEAQ. CDR3 length equals 14 residues. After removal of 4 bases from V and 4 bases from J, the junction contained 7 bases not matched to a gene. The CDR3 loop is CASSSDRVGYEQYF. In DNA form, the CDR3 reads TGTGCCAGCAGCTCCGACAGGGTTGGATACGAGCAGTACTTC.

The genes are TRBV21-1 and TRBJ2-5; TRBD1 is taken as the D call from the table, unchecked against the DNA. TRBV21-1 represents a pseudogene. The CDR3 covers 12 residues. CDR3 coding DNA: TGTGCCAGCAGCAAAGATAGGGGGACCCAGTACTTC. Protein sequence: CASSKDRGTQYF.

The chain joins TRBV28 to TRBJ1-4; D unclear. Germline values: CDR1 MDHEN, CDR2 SYDVKM. The CDR3 has 13 residues. V was pared by 7 bases and J by 8 bases, with 14 bases between. CDR3 sequence: CASTRLGREKLFF. The CDR3 bases are TGTGCCAGCACCCGGCTCGGGAGAGAAAAACTGTTTTTT.

J is TRBJ2-1 and V is TRBV18; the D gene is possibly TRBD2 (6 bases). V lost 2 bases to trimming and J lost 8 bases, with 16 bases between them. This CDR3 is 15 amino acids long. CDR1 KGHSH and CDR2 LQKENI come from the germline V gene. CDR3 sequence reads: CASSPGRDALDEQFF. The DNA for the CDR3 is TGTGCCAGCTCACCAGGGCGGGATGCCCTTGATGAGCAGTTCTTC. Combining the CDR3 with reference TRBV18 and TRBJ2-1 gives the whole variable domain NAGVMQNPRHLVRRRGQEARLRCSPMKGHSHVYWYRQLPEEGLKFMVYLQKENIIDESGMPKERFSAEFPKEGPSILRIQQVVRGDSAAYFCASSPGRDALDEQFFGPGTRLTVL.

This clone was counted a single time. The chain uses TRBV29-1 and TRBJ2-2, with D perhaps TRBD2 (5 bases). Germline V gene sequence: CDR1 SQVTM, CDR2 ANQGSEA. With 6 bases removed from V and 1 base from J, the gap between germline ends came to 15 bases. The CDR3 spans 15 residues. The CDR3 DNA is TGCAGCGTCCCAGCGGCAGGTCGGAACACCGGGGAGCTGTTTTTT. Translation gives CSVPAAGRNTGELFF.

This sequence joins TRBV10-3 and TRBJ2-1, with D possibly TRBD2 on 6 matching bases. The CDR3 length is 12 residues. CDR1 and CDR2 from the germline V gene are ENHRY and SYGVKD. Trimming shortened V by 8 bases and J by 6 bases, and 11 bases separated the two germline ends. DNA of the CDR3: TGTGCCATCGCGGGGCCCCGCAATGAGCAGTTCTTC. This sequence encodes CAIAGPRNEQFF.